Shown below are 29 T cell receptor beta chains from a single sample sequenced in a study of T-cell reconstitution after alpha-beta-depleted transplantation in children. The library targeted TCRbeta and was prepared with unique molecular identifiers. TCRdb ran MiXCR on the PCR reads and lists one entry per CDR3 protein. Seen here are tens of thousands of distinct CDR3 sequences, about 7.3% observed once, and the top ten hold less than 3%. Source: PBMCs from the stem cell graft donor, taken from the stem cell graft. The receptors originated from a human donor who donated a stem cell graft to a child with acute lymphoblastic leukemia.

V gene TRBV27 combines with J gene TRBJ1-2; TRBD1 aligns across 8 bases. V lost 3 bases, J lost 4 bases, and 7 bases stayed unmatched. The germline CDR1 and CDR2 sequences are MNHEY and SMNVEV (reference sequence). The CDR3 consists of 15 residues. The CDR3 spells CASSLSGQGAYGYTF. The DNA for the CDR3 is TGTGCCAGCAGTTTGTCAGGACAGGGAGCCTATGGCTACACCTTC.

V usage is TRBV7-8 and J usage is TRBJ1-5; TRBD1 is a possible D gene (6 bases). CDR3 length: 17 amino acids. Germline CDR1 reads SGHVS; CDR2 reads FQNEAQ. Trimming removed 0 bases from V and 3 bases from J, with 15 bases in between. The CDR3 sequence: CASSLAAQGGSNQPQHF. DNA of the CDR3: TGTGCCAGCAGCTTAGCAGCACAGGGTGGGTCCAATCAGCCCCAGCATTTT.

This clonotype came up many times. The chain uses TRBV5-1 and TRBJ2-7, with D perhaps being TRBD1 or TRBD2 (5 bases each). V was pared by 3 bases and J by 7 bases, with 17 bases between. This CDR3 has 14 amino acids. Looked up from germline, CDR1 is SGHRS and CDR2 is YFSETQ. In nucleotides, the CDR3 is TGCGCCAGCAGCTCGGGACCTGGCAGCCCTGAGCAGTACTTC. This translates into CASSSGPGSPEQYF.

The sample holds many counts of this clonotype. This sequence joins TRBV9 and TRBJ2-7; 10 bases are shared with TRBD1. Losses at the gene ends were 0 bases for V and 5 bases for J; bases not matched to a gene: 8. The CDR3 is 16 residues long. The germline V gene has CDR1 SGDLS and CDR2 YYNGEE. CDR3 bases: TGTGCCAGCAGCGTAGGTTCCGCCGGGACAGGGGACGAGCAGTACTTC. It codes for CASSVGSAGTGDEQYF.

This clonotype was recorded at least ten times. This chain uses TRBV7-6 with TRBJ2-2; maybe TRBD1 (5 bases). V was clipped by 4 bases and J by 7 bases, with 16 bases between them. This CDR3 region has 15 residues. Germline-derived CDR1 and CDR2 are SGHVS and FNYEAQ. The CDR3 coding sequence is TGTGCCAGCAGCTCCCGGATCGGGCAGGGCGGGGAGCTGTTTTTT. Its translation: CASSSRIGQGGELFF.

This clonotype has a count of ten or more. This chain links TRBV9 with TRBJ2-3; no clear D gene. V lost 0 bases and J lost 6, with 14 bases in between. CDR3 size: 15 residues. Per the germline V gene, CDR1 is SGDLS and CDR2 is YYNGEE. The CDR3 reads CASSVVADHRDTQYF. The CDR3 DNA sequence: TGTGCCAGCAGCGTAGTGGCGGACCATAGGGATACGCAGTATTTT.

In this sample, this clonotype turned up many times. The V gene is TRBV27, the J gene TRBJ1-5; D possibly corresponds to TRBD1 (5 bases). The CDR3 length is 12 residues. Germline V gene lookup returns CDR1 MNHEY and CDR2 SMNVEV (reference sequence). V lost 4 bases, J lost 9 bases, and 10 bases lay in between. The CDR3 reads CASSSGISPQHF. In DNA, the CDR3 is TGTGCCAGCAGTTCAGGGATTTCGCCCCAGCATTTT.

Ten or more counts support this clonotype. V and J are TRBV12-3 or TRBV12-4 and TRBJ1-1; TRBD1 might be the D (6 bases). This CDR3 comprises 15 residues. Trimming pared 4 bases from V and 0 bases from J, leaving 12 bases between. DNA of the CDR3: TGTGCCAGCAGTTCGCAGGGGACCCTGAACACTGAAGCTTTCTTT. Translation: CASSSQGTLNTEAFF.

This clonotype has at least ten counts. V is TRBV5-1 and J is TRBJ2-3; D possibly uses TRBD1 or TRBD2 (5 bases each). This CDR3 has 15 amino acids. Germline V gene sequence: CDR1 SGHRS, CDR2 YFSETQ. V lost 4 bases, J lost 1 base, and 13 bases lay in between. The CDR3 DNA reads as TGCGCCAGCAGCCTGAGGGGAGTTGGCACAGATACGCAGTATTTT. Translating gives CASSLRGVGTDTQYF.

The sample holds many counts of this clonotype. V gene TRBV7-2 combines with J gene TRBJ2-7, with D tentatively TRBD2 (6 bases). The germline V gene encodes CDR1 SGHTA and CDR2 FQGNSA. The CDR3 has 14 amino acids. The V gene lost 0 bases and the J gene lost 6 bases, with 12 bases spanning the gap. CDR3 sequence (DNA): TGTGCCAGCAGCTTAGCCGGGAGAAAGGGCGAGCAGTACTTC. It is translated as CASSLAGRKGEQYF.

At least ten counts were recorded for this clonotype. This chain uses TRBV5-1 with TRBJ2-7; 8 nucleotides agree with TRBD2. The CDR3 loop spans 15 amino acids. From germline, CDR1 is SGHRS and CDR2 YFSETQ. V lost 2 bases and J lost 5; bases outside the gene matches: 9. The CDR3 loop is CASSLAAGVIDEQYF. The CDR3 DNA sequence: TGCGCCAGCAGCTTAGCAGCGGGAGTAATCGACGAGCAGTACTTC.

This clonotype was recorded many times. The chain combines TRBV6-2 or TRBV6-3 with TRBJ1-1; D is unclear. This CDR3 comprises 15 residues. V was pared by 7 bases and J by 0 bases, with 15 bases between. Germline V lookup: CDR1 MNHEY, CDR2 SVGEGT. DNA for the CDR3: TGTGCCAGCACTACGGACGGCCTTATGAACACTGAAGCTTTCTTT. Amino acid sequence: CASTTDGLMNTEAFF.

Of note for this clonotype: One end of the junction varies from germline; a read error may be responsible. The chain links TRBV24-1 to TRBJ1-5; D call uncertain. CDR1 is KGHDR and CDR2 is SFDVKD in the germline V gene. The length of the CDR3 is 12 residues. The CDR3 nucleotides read TGTACCACCAGTGAAAGGAGTCAGCCCCAGCATTTT. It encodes CTTSERSQPQHF.

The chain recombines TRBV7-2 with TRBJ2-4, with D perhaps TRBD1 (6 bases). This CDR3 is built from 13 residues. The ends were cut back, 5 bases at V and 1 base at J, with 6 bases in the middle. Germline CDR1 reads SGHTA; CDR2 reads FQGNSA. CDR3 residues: CASSDRAKNIQYF. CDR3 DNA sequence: TGTGCCAGCAGCGACAGGGCCAAAAACATTCAGTACTTC.

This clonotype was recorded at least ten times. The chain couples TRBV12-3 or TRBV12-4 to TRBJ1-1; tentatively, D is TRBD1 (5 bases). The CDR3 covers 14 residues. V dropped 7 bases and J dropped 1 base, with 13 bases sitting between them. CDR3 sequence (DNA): TGTGCCAGCATCCCGGGACGGCAGAACACTGAAGCTTTCTTT. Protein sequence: CASIPGRQNTEAFF.

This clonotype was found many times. The chain's CDR3 is CASTQGYSNQPQHF. The CDR3 DNA follows: TGTGCCAGCACGCAGGGTTATAGCAATCAGCCCCAGCATTTT. The V and J genes are TRBV12-3 or TRBV12-4 and TRBJ1-5, with a weak D call TRBD1 (5 bases). The V and J ends lost 7 bases and 0 bases respectively, with 10 bases between them. The CDR3 spans 14 residues.

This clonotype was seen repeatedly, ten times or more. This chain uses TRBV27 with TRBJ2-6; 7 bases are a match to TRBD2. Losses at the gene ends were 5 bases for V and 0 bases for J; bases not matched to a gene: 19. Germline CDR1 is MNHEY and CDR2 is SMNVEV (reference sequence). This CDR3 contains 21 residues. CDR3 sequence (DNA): TGTGCCAGCAGTCAATGGGCCGGGGGGAGCGGGAACTTCTCTGGGGCCAACGTCCTGACTTTC. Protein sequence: CASSQWAGGSGNFSGANVLTF.

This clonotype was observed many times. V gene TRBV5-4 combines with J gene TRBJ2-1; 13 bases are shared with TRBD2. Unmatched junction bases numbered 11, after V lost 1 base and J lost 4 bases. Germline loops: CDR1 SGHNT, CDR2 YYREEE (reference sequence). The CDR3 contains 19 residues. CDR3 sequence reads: CASSLKGTSGDQIYNEQFF. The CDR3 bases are TGTGCCAGCAGCTTGAAGGGGACTAGCGGGGACCAAATATACAATGAGCAGTTCTTC.

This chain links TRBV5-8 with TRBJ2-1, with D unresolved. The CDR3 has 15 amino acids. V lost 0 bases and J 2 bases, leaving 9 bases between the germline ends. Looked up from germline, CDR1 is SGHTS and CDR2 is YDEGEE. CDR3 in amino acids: CASSLGSSTYNEQFF. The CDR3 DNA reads TGTGCCAGCAGCTTGGGGAGTTCCACCTACAATGAGCAGTTCTTC.

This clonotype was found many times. This CDR3 reads CASSKENTEAFF. DNA of the CDR3: TGTGCCAGCAGCAAAGAGAACACTGAAGCTTTCTTT. J is TRBJ1-1 and V is TRBV9; D is ambiguous. The V end was cut by 4 bases, the J end by 1 base, with 5 bases between. In germline, CDR1 is SGDLS, CDR2 YYNGEE. The CDR3 loop spans 12 amino acids.

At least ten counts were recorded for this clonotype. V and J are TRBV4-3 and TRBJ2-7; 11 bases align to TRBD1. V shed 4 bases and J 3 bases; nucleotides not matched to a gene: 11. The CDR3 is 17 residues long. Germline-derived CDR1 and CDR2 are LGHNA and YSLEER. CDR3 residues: CASSRRTGGDKIYEQYF. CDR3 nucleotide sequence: TGCGCCAGCAGCCGTAGGACAGGGGGCGACAAGATCTACGAGCAGTACTTC.

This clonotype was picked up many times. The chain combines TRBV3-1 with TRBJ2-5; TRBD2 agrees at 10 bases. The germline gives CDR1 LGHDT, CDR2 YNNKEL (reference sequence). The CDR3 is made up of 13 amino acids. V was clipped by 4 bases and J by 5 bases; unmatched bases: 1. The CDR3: CASSRTSGETQYF. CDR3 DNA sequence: TGTGCCAGCAGCCGGACTAGCGGCGAGACCCAGTACTTC.

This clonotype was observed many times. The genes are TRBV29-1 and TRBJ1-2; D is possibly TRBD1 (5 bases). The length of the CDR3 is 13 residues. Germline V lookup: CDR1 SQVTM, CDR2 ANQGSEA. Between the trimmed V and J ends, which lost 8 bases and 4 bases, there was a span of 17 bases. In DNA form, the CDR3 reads TGCAGCACCTGGGGCAACCCCTTCTATGGCTACACCTTC. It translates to CSTWGNPFYGYTF. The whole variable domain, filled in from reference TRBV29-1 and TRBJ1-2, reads SAVISQKPSRDICQRGTSLTIQCQVDSQVTMMFWYRQQPGQSLTLIATANQGSEATYESGFVIDKFPISRPNLTFSTLTVSNMSPEDSSIYLCSTWGNPFYGYTFGSGTRLTVV.

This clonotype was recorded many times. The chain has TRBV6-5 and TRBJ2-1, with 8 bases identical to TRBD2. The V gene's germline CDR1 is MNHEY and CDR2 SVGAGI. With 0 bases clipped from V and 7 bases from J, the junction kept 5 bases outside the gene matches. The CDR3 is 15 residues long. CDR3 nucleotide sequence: TGTGCCAGCAGTTACTCGGGCGGGGGGAGAAATGAGCAGTTCTTC. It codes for CASSYSGGGRNEQFF.

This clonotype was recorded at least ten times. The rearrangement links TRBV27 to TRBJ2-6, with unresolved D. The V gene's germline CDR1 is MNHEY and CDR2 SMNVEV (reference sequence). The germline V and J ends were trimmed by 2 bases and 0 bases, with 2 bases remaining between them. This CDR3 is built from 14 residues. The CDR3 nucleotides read TGTGCCAGCAGTTTAGTCTCTGGGGCCAACGTCCTGACTTTC. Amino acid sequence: CASSLVSGANVLTF. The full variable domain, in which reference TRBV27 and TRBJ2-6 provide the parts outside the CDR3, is EAQVTQNPRYLITVTGKKLTVTCSQNMNHEYMSWYRQDPGLGLRQIYYSMNVEVTDKGDVPEGYKVSRKEKRNFPLILESPSPNQTSLYFCASSLVSGANVLTFGAGSRLTVL.

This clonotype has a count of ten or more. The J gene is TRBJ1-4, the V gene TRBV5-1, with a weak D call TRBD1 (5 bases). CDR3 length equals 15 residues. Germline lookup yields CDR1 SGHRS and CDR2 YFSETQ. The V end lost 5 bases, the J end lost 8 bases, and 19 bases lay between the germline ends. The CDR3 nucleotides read TGCGCCAGCAGTTCCGACGGGGGTTCGACGGAAAAACTGTTTTTT. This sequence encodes CASSSDGGSTEKLFF.

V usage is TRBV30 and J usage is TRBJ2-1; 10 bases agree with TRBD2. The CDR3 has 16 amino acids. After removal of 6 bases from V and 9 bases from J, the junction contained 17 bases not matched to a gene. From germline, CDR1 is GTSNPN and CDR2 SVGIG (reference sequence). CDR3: CACCLSSSGRASEQFF. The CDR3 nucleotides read TGTGCCTGCTGTTTATCGTCTAGCGGGAGAGCTAGTGAGCAGTTCTTC.

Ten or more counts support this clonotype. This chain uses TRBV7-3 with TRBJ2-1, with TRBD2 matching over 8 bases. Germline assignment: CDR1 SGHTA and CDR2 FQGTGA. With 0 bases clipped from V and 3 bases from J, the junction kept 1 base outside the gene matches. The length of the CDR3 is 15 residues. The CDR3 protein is CASSLTSGVYNEQFF. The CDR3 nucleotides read TGTGCCAGCAGCTTAACTAGCGGGGTCTACAATGAGCAGTTCTTC.

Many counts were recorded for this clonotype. DNA of the CDR3: TGTGCCAGCACCCAGATCCTCTATGGCTACACCTTC. This encodes CASTQILYGYTF. The chain is built from TRBV6-6 and TRBJ1-2; D gene uncertain. The length of the CDR3 is 12 residues. Trimming left V 7 bases short and J 4 bases short, with 10 bases between. The V gene's germline CDR1 is MNHNY and CDR2 SVGAGI (reference sequence).